A single sample gave rise to the 30 T cell receptor beta chains below, sequenced in a study of blood T cells in healthy people across ages. Together with a sample-barcoded 5' primer, a J-beta primer mix was included in a second PCR lasting roughly 7 to 11 cycles. One entry per CDR3 protein, called by TCRdb with MiXCR from the 5' RACE reads. The table records approximately 2,000,000 distinct CDR3 sequences, roughly two fifths of them present only once. The sequencing input was blood. Source of these receptors: a human donor in good health.

This clonotype was seen only a few times. The chain employs TRBV20-1 and TRBJ2-1; D not certain. Trimming stripped 0 bases from V and 4 bases from J, with 10 bases between. Germline V gene data show CDR1 as DFQATT and CDR2 as SNEGSKA (reference sequence). CDR3 size: 14 residues. The CDR3 DNA sequence: TGCAGTGCTAGAGATCGCCAAGCATACAATGAGCAGTTCTTC. The encoded protein is CSARDRQAYNEQFF.

V usage is TRBV4-3 and J usage is TRBJ1-2; unclear D gene. The V end was cut by 4 bases, the J end by 8 bases, with 23 bases between. This CDR3 contains 16 residues. The V gene's germline CDR1 is LGHNA and CDR2 YSLEER. In nucleotides, the CDR3 is TGCGCCAGCAGCCCTAAGGTGAGAGGCCTAACTGGCGGCTACACCTTC. It codes for CASSPKVRGLTGGYTF.

This clonotype has only a few counts. The gene calls are TRBV20-1 and TRBJ1-2; 10 nucleotides match TRBD1. Looked up from germline, CDR1 is DFQATT and CDR2 is SNEGSKA (reference sequence). The CDR3 runs to 14 residues. V was clipped by 2 bases and J by 2 bases; unmatched bases: 2. CDR3 DNA: TGCAGTGCTAGAACGGACAGGGGGAACTATGGCTACACCTTC. This translates into CSARTDRGNYGYTF.

The rearrangement joins TRBV15 to TRBJ2-3, with D possibly TRBD2 on 6 matching bases. Germline CDR1 and CDR2: LNHNV and YYDKDF (reference sequence). The length of the CDR3 is 15 residues. The V end lost 8 bases, the J end lost 7 bases, and 22 bases lay between the germline ends. The CDR3 here is CATRARGLYGYTQYF. CDR3 in DNA: TGTGCCACCCGAGCTCGGGGACTCTACGGCTATACGCAGTATTTT.

The rearrangement links TRBV5-1 to TRBJ2-6; maybe TRBD2 (5 bases). CDR1 and CDR2 (germline): SGHRS, YFSETQ. The CDR3 spans 18 residues. V gave up 1 base and J gave up 0 bases, with 14 bases separating them. CDR3 in amino acids: CASSLNGGQLSGANVLTF. Here the CDR3 DNA reads TGCGCCAGCAGCTTGAATGGCGGGCAACTCTCTGGGGCCAACGTCCTGACTTTC.

This clonotype has a handful of counts. V is TRBV20-1 and J is TRBJ2-1; D is uncertain. The germline gives CDR1 DFQATT, CDR2 SNEGSKA (reference sequence). The CDR3 sequence is 14 residues long. Trimming removed 3 bases at V and 3 bases at J, with 12 bases between. The CDR3 here is CSASTSKSYNEQFF. CDR3 DNA: TGCAGTGCTAGTACCTCGAAAAGCTACAATGAGCAGTTCTTC.

CDR3 coding DNA: TGCGCCAGCAGCCAAGATTCCGGACTAGCAGGCAATGAGCAGTTCTTC. Protein: CASSQDSGLAGNEQFF. The chain combines TRBV4-3 with TRBJ2-1; 8 bases agree with TRBD2. The length of the CDR3 is 16 residues. The germline gives CDR1 LGHNA, CDR2 YSLEER. Trimming cost V 0 bases and J 6 bases; bases outside gene matches: 7.

In DNA, the CDR3 is TGTGCCAGCAGCTTAGCCGGGACTAGCGGAATCGGAGAGACCCAGTACTTC. It is translated as CASSLAGTSGIGETQYF. J is TRBJ2-7 and V is TRBV7-2; TRBD2 matches 11 bases. TRBJ2-5 matches the DNA end more closely, so the J call is doubtful. This CDR3 has 17 residues. Germline CDR1 SGHTA, CDR2 FQGNSA.

The J gene is TRBJ2-4, the V gene TRBV10-2; the match to TRBD1 covers 7 bases. The DNA matches TRBJ2-5 better at its end, which makes the J call doubtful. There are 14 residues in the CDR3. Per the germline V gene, CDR1 is WSHSY and CDR2 is SAAADI. The CDR3 is CASRNRGFMETQYF. CDR3 in DNA: TGCGCCAGCAGGAACAGGGGATTCATGGAGACCCAGTACTTC.

The chain combines TRBV4-3 with TRBJ2-1, with D tentatively TRBD1 (5 bases). Germline CDR1 LGHNA, CDR2 YSLEER. The length of the CDR3 is 17 residues. With 0 bases removed from V and 1 base from J, the gap between germline ends came to 13 bases. This CDR3 reads CASSQEVTAGSYNEQFF. DNA of the CDR3: TGCGCCAGCAGCCAAGAGGTGACAGCCGGTTCCTACAATGAGCAGTTCTTC.

This clonotype has only a few counts. The genes are TRBV20-1 and TRBJ1-2; 7 positions agree with TRBD1. Germline V CDR1 and CDR2: DFQATT, SNEGSKA (reference sequence). V gave up 5 bases and J gave up 5 bases; unmatched junction bases: 5. The CDR3 consists of 12 residues. CDR3 residues: CSAGDSHYGYTF. In DNA form, the CDR3 reads TGCAGTGCTGGGGACAGCCATTATGGCTACACCTTC.

The gene calls are TRBV10-3 and TRBJ2-7, with D perhaps matching TRBD1 or TRBD2 (5 bases each). Trimming left V 8 bases short and J 2 bases short, with 10 bases between. The CDR3 runs to 12 residues. The germline CDR1 and CDR2 sequences are ENHRY and SYGVKD. The CDR3 region is CAIGGGAYEQYF. In DNA form, the CDR3 reads TGTGCCATCGGTGGGGGTGCCTACGAGCAGTACTTC.

The V and J genes are TRBV2 and TRBJ1-2, with TRBD1 identical over 8 bases. V gave up 7 bases and J gave up 2 bases; unmatched junction bases: 6. CDR3 length equals 14 residues. CDR1 SNHLY and CDR2 FYNNEI come from the germline V gene. Written as DNA, the CDR3 is TGTGCCAGCACGGACAGGGAAGAGAACTATGGCTACACCTTC. Encoded protein: CASTDREENYGYTF.

The genes are TRBV4-2 and TRBJ1-5, with D possibly TRBD1 on 6 matching bases. Germline V gene lookup returns CDR1 LGHNA and CDR2 YNFKEQ. V gave up 4 bases and J gave up 6 bases, with 19 bases separating them. The CDR3 has 16 amino acids. This chain's CDR3 is CASSPGDRPHFQPQHF. For the CDR3, the DNA is TGTGCCAGCAGCCCGGGAGACAGGCCTCATTTTCAGCCCCAGCATTTT.

A single count supports this clonotype. The chain is built from TRBV11-3 and TRBJ2-3; perhaps TRBD2 as D (5 bases). Per the germline V gene, CDR1 is SGHNT and CDR2 is YENEEA. Trimming pared 1 base from V and 4 bases from J, leaving 15 bases between. CDR3 length: 16 amino acids. CDR3 DNA sequence: TGTGCCAGCAGCTTAGTGCCGGGAATGGGCCCAGATACGCAGTATTTT. It specifies CASSLVPGMGPDTQYF.

The chain employs TRBV24-1 and TRBJ1-5; D not resolved. V was cut by 2 bases and J by 3 bases, with 10 bases left in between. Germline V gene data show CDR1 as KGHDR and CDR2 as SFDVKD. The CDR3 contains 15 residues. As DNA, the CDR3 is TGTGCCACCAGTGATTCACAGAACTTCAATCAGCCCCAGCATTTT. It is translated as CATSDSQNFNQPQHF.

The genes are TRBV7-2 and TRBJ2-2, with no clear D. CDR3 length: 11 residues. The V and J ends lost 4 bases and 10 bases respectively, with 7 bases between them. From germline, CDR1 is SGHTA and CDR2 FQGNSA. CDR3 nucleotide sequence: TGTGCCAGCAGCTACAGTGAGGAGCTGTTTTTT. The encoded protein is CASSYSEELFF.

This clonotype was found many times. V and J are TRBV20-1 and TRBJ2-1, with 7 bases matching TRBD1. There are 16 residues in the CDR3. Germline loops: CDR1 DFQATT, CDR2 SNEGSKA (reference sequence). The V gene end was trimmed by 2 bases and the J gene end by 4 bases; junction bases not matched to a gene: 11. The CDR3: CSARYSGGFLYNEQFF. CDR3 bases: TGCAGTGCTAGATATTCAGGGGGATTCCTTTACAATGAGCAGTTCTTC.

This chain connects TRBV7-2 to TRBJ2-1; no definite D call. Trimming cost V 1 base and J 4 bases, with 8 bases left between them. The CDR3 contains 14 residues. Per germline, CDR1 SGHTA and CDR2 FQGNSA. The CDR3, as DNA: TGTGCCAGCAGCTTAGGGCATCAGTACAATGAGCAGTTCTTC. It is translated as CASSLGHQYNEQFF.

Concerning this clonotype: The junction and the germline gene differ at one end; a read error may be behind it. The CDR3 DNA reads as TGTGCCCGCAGCTTCTCCAGAGATGGCTACACCTTC. Translated, it gives CARSFSRDGYTF. This rearrangement joins TRBV7-2 to TRBJ1-2; no definite D call. The CDR3 is 12 residues long. Germline V CDR1 and CDR2: SGHTA, FQGNSA. The variable domain in full, with the rest retrieved from reference TRBV7-2 and TRBJ1-2, is GAGVSQSPSNKVTEKGKDVELRCDPISGHTALYWYRQSLGQGLEFLIYFQGNSAPDKSGLPSDRFSAERTGGSVSTLTIQRTQQEDSAVYLCARSFSRDGYTFGSGTRLTVV.

The chain links TRBV29-1 to TRBJ2-7, with 11 bases lining up with TRBD2. Germline loops: CDR1 SQVTM, CDR2 ANQGSEA. There are 17 residues in the CDR3. V dropped 6 bases and J dropped 0; count of bases not matched to a gene: 13. This chain's CDR3 is CSVRSPGTSGYSYEQYF. CDR3 DNA sequence: TGCAGCGTACGGAGTCCCGGGACTAGCGGATACTCCTACGAGCAGTACTTC.

The rearrangement uses TRBV5-5 and TRBJ1-3; D unclear. The CDR3 totals 16 residues. The germline V gene has CDR1 SGHKS and CDR2 YYEKEE (reference sequence). V lost 2 bases, J lost 0 bases, and 12 bases lay in between. CDR3 coding DNA: TGTGCCAGCAGCTTCATCGGAGGGAACTCTGGAAACACCATATATTTT. It is translated as CASSFIGGNSGNTIYF.

This chain links TRBV27 with TRBJ2-1, with 8 bases lining up with TRBD1. CDR3 length: 16 amino acids. Looked up from germline, CDR1 is MNHEY and CDR2 is SMNVEV (reference sequence). Germline trimming cut 3 bases from V and 7 bases from J; bases unmatched to any gene: 11. CDR3 protein: CASSFLTGVGENEQFF. The CDR3 nucleotides read TGTGCCAGCAGTTTCCTGACAGGGGTCGGTGAGAATGAGCAGTTCTTC.

The sample holds a few counts of this clonotype. This rearrangement joins TRBV7-2 to TRBJ1-2; 8 bases agree with TRBD1. With V trimmed by 2 bases and J by 8 bases, 10 bases remained unmatched. Germline V gives CDR1 SGHTA, CDR2 FQGNSA. This CDR3 region has 15 residues. The CDR3 loop reads CASSLIAGTGHGYTF. As DNA, the CDR3 is TGTGCCAGCAGCTTAATCGCCGGGACAGGCCACGGCTACACCTTC.

The genes are TRBV12-3 or TRBV12-4 and TRBJ2-3; 8 bases are a match to TRBD2. The CDR3 is 18 amino acids. The junction had 14 bases not matched to a gene; V was cut back by 6 bases and J by 0 bases. CDR3 loop: CASSPPGGGTPSTDTQYF. For the CDR3, the DNA is TGTGCCAGCAGCCCACCCGGCGGGGGGACCCCTAGCACAGATACGCAGTATTTT.

This clonotype was detected a few times. The germline gene is not matched at one end of the junction; a read error may be the cause. V is TRBV13 and J is TRBJ1-6; unclear D gene. CDR3 length equals 17 residues. Germline lookup yields CDR1 PRHDT and CDR2 FYEKMQ (reference sequence). The DNA of the CDR3 is TGTGCCAGCAGCCTAGGGATCGGAGCACATTATAATTCACCCCTCCACTTT. Translating gives CASSLGIGAHYNSPLHF.

As for this clonotype: One end of the junction varies from germline; a read error may be responsible. This rearrangement joins TRBV10-3 to TRBJ2-3, with 9 positions matching TRBD1. The CDR3 covers 16 residues. The germline CDR1 and CDR2 sequences are ENHRY and SYGVKD. CDR3 region: CGISAGQGGTTDTQYF. DNA of the CDR3: TGTGGCATCAGTGCGGGACAGGGAGGCACAACAGATACGCAGTATTTT.

The chain recombines TRBV18 with TRBJ1-1; unclear D gene. The CDR3 consists of 15 residues. V lost 3 bases and J 2 bases, leaving 13 bases between the germline ends. Germline V gene lookup returns CDR1 KGHSH and CDR2 LQKENI. DNA for the CDR3: TGTGCCAGCTCACCTCGCGACATTCAAAACACTGAAGCTTTCTTT. Translating gives CASSPRDIQNTEAFF.

This clonotype was seen ten or more times. The chain couples TRBV6-5 to TRBJ1-2; D is undetermined. Germline V lookup: CDR1 MNHEY, CDR2 SVGAGI. Trimming stripped 0 bases from V and 2 bases from J, with 4 bases between. The CDR3 length is 13 residues. The CDR3 bases are TGTGCCAGCAGTTACTCTGGGAACTATGGCTACACCTTC. Residues: CASSYSGNYGYTF.

This clonotype came up a few times. The chain joins TRBV29-1 to TRBJ1-1, with D tentatively TRBD1 (5 bases). In germline, CDR1 is SQVTM, CDR2 ANQGSEA. Trimming removed 3 bases from V and 7 bases from J, with 12 bases in between. This CDR3 spans 12 amino acids. In DNA, the CDR3 is TGCAGCGTTGAGGGCAGGGCCCTTGAAGCTTTCTTT. Protein: CSVEGRALEAFF. Full variable domain (outside the CDR3, taken from reference TRBV29-1 and TRBJ1-1): SAVISQKPSRDICQRGTSLTIQCQVDSQVTMMFWYRQQPGQSLTLIATANQGSEATYESGFVIDKFPISRPNLTFSTLTVSNMSPEDSSIYLCSVEGRALEAFFGQGTRLTVV.